This record concerns one T cell receptor beta chain sequence. The TCR library protocol attached unique molecular identifiers to the individual cDNA molecules. TCRdb analysed the 5' RACE reads with MiXCR anew, one entry per CDR3 protein. Found here are about 110,000 distinct CDR3 sequences, about an eighth of them singletons; the top ten hold 2.5% to 4%. The sample comes from a study of early T cells in non-severe SARS-CoV-2 infection. The V end was cut by 7 bases, the J end by 4 bases, with 19 bases between. In germline, CDR1 is LNHDA, CDR2 SQIVND (reference sequence). The length of the CDR3 is 16 residues.

The TCR originated in an adult who was a healthcare worker with PCR-confirmed SARS-CoV-2 infection or an uninfected control (not recorded which). This chain connects TRBV19 to TRBJ2-2; perhaps D is TRBD1 or TRBD2 (5 bases each). Sequencing was carried out using whole blood. The CDR3 DNA sequence: TGTGCCAGTAATCCAAGTGGTCCGGGGCTCACCGGGGAGCTGTTTTTT. Translated, it gives CASNPSGPGLTGELFF.